The source of this T cell receptor (beta chain) is a study of beta chain features in type 1 diabetes. Based on CD45RO/CCR7/CD25/CD127/CD95/CD27, CD4+ regulatory, stem cell-like memory, naive and central memory cells were sorted. The authors reverse transcribed all of the isolated RNA, so sequencing captured expressed TCRB transcripts. The data were produced by immunoSEQ multiplex PCR, yet TCRdb's version contains in-frame clones alone and is incomplete. The table has 140,000 or so clones, less than 11% seen once. Germline V gives CDR1 SNHLY, CDR2 FYNNEI. The V end was cut by 7 bases, the J end by 2 bases, with 9 bases between. The CDR3 length is 13 residues.

This clonotype was sampled from a man aged 18 to 29 in good health. The sequenced sample consisted of naive CD4+ T cells from blood. This chain uses TRBV2 with TRBJ1-5, with D unresolved. CDR3 sequence reads: CASNNVGNQPQHF. For the CDR3, the DNA is TGTGCCAGCAATAATGTTGGCAATCAGCCCCAGCATTTT. Supplemented by reference TRBV2 and TRBJ1-5, the full variable domain reads EPEVTQTPSHQVTQMGQEVILRCVPISNHLYFYWYRQILGQKVEFLVSFYNNEISEKSEIFDDQFSVERPDGSNFTLKIRSTKLEDSAMYFCASNNVGNQPQHFGDGTRLSIL.